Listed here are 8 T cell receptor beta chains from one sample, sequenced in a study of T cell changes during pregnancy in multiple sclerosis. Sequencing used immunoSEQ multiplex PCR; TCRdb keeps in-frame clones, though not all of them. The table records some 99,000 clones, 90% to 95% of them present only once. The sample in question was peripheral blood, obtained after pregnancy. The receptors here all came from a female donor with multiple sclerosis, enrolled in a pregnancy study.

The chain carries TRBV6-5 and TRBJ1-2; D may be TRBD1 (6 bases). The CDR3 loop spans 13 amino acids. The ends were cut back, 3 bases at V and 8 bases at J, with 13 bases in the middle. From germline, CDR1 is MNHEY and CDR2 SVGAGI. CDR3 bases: TGTGCCAGCAGTTATTCCCAGGGGATAGGCTACACCTTC. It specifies CASSYSQGIGYTF.

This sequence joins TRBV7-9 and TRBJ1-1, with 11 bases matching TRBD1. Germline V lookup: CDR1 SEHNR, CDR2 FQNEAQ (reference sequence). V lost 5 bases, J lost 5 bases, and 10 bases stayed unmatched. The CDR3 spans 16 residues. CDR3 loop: CASSLGQGATGTEAFF. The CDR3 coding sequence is TGTGCCAGCAGCCTCGGACAGGGGGCGACGGGGACTGAAGCTTTCTTT.

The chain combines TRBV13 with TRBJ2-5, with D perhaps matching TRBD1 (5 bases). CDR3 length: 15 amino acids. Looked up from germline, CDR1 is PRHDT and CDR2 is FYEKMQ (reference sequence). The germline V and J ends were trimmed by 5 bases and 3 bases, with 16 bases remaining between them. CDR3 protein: CASSPTLRGEETQYF. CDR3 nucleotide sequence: TGTGCCAGCAGCCCCACCCTAAGGGGCGAAGAGACCCAGTACTTC.

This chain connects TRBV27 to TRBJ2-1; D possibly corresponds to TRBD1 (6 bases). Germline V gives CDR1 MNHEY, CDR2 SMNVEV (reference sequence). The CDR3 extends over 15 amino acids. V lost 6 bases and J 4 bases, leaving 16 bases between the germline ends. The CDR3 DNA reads TGTGCCAGCAGCATTGCAGGGGCTAAGTACAATGAGCAGTTCTTC. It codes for CASSIAGAKYNEQFF.

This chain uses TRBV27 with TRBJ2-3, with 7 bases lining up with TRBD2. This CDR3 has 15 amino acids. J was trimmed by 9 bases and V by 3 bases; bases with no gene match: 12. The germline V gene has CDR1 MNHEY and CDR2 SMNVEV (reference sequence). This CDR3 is CASSFGGSQGKTQYF. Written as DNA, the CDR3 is TGTGCCAGCAGTTTCGGCGGGAGTCAGGGTAAGACGCAGTATTTT.

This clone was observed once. This CDR3 reads CASSTQVLNTEAFF. The CDR3 DNA sequence: TGTGCCAGCAGCACTCAGGTACTGAACACTGAAGCTTTCTTT. This chain joins TRBV7-8 and TRBJ1-1; D not certain. The CDR3 runs 14 residues. V shed 5 bases and J shed 0 bases, with 10 bases lying between them. Germline CDR1 reads SGHVS; CDR2 reads FQNEAQ.

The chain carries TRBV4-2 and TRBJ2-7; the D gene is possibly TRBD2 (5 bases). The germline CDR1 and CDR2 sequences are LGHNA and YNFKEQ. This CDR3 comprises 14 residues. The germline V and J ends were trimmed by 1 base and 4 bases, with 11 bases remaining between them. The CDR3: CASSQGETVYEQYF. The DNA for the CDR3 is TGTGCCAGCAGCCAAGGGGAGACTGTGTACGAGCAGTACTTC.

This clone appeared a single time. For the CDR3, the DNA is TGTGCCAGCAGCGACGACCCCCGGACAGGTGGTTACGAGCAGTACTTC. Protein: CASSDDPRTGGYEQYF. The V gene is TRBV9, the J gene TRBJ2-7; TRBD1 agrees at 7 bases. With V trimmed by 3 bases and J by 4 bases, 13 bases remained unmatched. The CDR3 has 16 amino acids. Per the germline V gene, CDR1 is SGDLS and CDR2 is YYNGEE.